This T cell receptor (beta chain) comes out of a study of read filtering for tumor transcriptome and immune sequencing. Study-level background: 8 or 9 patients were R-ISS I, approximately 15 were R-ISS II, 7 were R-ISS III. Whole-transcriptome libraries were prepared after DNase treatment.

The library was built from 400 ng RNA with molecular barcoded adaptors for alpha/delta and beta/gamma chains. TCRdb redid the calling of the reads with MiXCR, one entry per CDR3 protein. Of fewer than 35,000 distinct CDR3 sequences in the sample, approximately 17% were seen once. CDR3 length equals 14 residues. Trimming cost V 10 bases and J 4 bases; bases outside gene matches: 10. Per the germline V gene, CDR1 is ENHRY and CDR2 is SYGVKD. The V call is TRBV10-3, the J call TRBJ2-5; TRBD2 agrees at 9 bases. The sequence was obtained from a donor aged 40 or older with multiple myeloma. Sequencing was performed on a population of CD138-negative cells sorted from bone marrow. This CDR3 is CATDPGTSLETQYF. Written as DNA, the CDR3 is TGTGCCACCGACCCCGGGACTAGCCTAGAGACCCAGTACTTC.